This T cell receptor (beta chain) was captured by sequencing in a study of blood T cell repertoires in COVID-19. On the study more broadly: The origin of the acute and convalescent COVID-19 samples was the United States, Italy and Spain.

Sequenced by immunoSEQ multiplex PCR; TCRdb stores in-frame clones only, minus some. Of about 100,000 clones detected, about four fifths appear once; the ten largest clones hold around 9.4%. The sample consisted of peripheral blood. The sequence was obtained from a man aged 35-49 years with active or convalescent COVID-19.

CDR3 residues: CASSVESQASGYGYTF. The CDR3 DNA is TGTGCCAGCAGCGTAGAGTCGCAGGCAAGTGGGTATGGCTACACCTTC. The chain combines TRBV9 with TRBJ1-2; the D is unclear. This CDR3 has 16 amino acids. The germline gives CDR1 SGDLS, CDR2 YYNGEE. Trimming cost V 0 bases and J 5 bases, with 17 bases left between them.